Listed here is a single T cell receptor beta chain. The data are from a study of T cell repertoires and HLA-DP antigens. With V trimmed by 3 bases and J by 7 bases, 10 bases remained unmatched. The CDR3 length is 17 residues. Germline loops: CDR1 MDHEN, CDR2 SYDVKM. CD4+ cells expanded for about 15 days were restimulated approximately 22 h with allogeneic-DPB1 HeLa cells. HeLa stimulator cells carried retrovirally transduced HLA-DPA1/DPB1, HLA-DM, invariant chain and CD80. Cocultures used a 3:1 ratio of CD4+ cells to 100 Gy-irradiated HeLa, with around 50 U/mL IL-2. Assay used: immunoSEQ multiplex PCR; TCRdb lists only in-frame clones, some missing. The sample holds some 1,300 clones, around two thirds seen once. Study results and caveats: Naive and memory CD4+ repertoires were not analysed separately.

The source material was CD137- CD4+ T cells from cultured PBMCs. This TCR came from a man aged 60 to 69 in good health and CMV-seronegative. The chain is built from TRBV28 and TRBJ1-6, with 9 bases lining up with TRBD1. CDR3 in DNA: TGTGCCAGCAGTTTCCAACAGGGGGCGTTTCTAAATTCACCCCTCCACTTT. Encoded protein: CASSFQQGAFLNSPLHF. Using reference TRBV28 and TRBJ1-6 for the parts outside the CDR3, the full variable domain is DVKVTQSSRYLVKRTGEKVFLECVQDMDHENMFWYRQDPGLGLRLIYFSYDVKMKEKGDIPEGYSVSREKKERFSLILESASTNQTSMYLCASSFQQGAFLNSPLHFGNGTRLTVT.